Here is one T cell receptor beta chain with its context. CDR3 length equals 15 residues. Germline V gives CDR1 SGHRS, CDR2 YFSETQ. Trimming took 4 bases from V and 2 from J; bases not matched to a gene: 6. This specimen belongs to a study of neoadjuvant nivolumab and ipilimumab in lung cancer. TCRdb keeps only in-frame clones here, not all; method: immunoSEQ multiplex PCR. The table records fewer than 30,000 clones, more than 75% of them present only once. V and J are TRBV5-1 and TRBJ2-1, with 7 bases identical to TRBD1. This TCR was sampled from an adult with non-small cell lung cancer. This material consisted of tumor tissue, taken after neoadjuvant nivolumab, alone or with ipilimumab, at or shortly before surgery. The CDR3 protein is CASSPYRGPYNEQFF. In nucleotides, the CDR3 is TGCGCCAGCAGCCCCTACAGGGGCCCCTACAATGAGCAGTTCTTC.